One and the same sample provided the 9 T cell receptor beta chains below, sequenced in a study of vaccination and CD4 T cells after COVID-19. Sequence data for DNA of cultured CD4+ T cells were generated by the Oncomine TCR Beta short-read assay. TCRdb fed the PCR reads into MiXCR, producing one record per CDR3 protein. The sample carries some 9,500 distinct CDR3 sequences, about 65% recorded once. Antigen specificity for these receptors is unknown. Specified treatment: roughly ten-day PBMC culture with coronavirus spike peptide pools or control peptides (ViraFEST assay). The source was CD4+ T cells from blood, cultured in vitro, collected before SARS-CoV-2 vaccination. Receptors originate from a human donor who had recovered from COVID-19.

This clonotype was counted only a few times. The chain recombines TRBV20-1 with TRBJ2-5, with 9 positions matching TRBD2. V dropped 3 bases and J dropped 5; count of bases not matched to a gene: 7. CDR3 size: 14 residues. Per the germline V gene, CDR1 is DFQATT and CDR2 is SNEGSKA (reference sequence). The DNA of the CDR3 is TGCAGTGCTAGTGCTAGCGGGACTTTCGAGACCCAGTACTTC. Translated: CSASASGTFETQYF.

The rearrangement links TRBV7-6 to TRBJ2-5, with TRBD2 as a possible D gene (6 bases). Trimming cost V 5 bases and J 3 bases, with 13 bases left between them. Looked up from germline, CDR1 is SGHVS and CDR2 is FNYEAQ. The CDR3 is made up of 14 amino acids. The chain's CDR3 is CASSPPGGEETQYF. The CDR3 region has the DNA TGTGCCAGCAGCCCACCCGGGGGAGAAGAGACCCAGTACTTC. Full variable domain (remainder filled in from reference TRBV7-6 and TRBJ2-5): GAGVSQSPRYKVTKRGQDVALRCDPISGHVSLYWYRQALGQGPEFLTYFNYEAQQDKSGLPNDRFSAERPEGSISTLTIQRTEQRDSAMYRCASSPPGGEETQYFGPGTRLLVL.

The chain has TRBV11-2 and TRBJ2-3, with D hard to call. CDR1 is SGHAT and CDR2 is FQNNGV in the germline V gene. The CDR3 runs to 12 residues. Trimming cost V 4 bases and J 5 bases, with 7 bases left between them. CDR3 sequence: CASSSTVDTQYF. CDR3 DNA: TGTGCCAGCAGCTCCACGGTAGATACGCAGTATTTT.

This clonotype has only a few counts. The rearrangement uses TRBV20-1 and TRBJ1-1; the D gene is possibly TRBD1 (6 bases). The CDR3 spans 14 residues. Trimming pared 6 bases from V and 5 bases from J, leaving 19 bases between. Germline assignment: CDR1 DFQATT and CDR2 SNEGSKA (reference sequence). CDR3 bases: TGCAGTGCCCCTCGCCCGGGGGCAAGAACTGAAGCTTTCTTT. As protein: CSAPRPGARTEAFF.

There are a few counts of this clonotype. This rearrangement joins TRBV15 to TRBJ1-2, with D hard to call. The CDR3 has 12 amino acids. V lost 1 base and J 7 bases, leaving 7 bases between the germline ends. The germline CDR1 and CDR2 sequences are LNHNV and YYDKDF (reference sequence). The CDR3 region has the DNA TGTGCCACCAGCAGAGTGGCGGGTGGCTACACCTTC. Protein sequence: CATSRVAGGYTF.

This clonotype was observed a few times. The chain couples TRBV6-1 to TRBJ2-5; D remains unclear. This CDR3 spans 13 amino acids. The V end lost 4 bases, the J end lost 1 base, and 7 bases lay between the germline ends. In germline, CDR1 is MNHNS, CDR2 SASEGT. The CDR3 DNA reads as TGTGCCAGCAGTGCAGGCCCCCAAGAGACCCAGTACTTC. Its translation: CASSAGPQETQYF.

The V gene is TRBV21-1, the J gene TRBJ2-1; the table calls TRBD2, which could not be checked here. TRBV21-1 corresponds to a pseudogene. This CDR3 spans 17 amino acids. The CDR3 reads CASSKAERESSYNEQFF. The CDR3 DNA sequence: TGTGCCAGCAGCAAAGCGGAGCGGGAGAGCTCCTACAATGAGCAGTTCTTC.

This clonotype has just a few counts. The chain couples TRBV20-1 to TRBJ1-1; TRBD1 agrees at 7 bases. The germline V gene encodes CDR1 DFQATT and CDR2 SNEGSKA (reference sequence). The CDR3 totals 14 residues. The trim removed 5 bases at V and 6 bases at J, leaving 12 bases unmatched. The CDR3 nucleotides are TGCAGTGCTGGAGGACAGGTCGTTGGCGCTGAAGCTTTCTTT. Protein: CSAGGQVVGAEAFF.

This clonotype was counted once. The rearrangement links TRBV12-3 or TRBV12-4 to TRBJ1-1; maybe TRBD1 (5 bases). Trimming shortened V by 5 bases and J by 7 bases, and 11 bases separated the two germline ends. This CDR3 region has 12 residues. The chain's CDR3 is CASSTGTREAFF. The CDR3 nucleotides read TGTGCCAGCAGTACCGGGACGCGTGAAGCTTTCTTT.